One sample yielded the 15 T cell receptor beta chains listed below, sequenced in a study of T cell repertoires in cytomegalovirus infection. Using its own MiXCR run on the reads, TCRdb lists one record per CDR3 protein. The table records 300,000 to 400,000 distinct CDR3 sequences, over 7.5% of them present only once. The material sequenced was PBMCs. These TCRs come from a human donor in good health (CMV status not recorded). Some clones in this sample may be carry-over from other donors' samples.

This clonotype showed up just a few times. This chain links TRBV25-1 with TRBJ2-4, with TRBD1 identical over 7 bases. The CDR3 length is 13 residues. Germline-derived CDR1 and CDR2 are MGHDK and SYGVNS. The junction had 4 bases not matched to a gene; V was cut back by 5 bases and J by 6 bases. This CDR3 is CASSPDRRNIQYF. In DNA, the CDR3 is TGTGCCAGCAGTCCGGACAGGCGAAACATTCAGTACTTC.

This clonotype was detected ten times or more. The chain uses TRBV6-4 and TRBJ1-1; 9 bases map to TRBD1. The CDR3 loop spans 15 amino acids. V lost 6 bases and J lost 5; bases outside the gene matches: 10. Germline CDR1 MRHNA, CDR2 SNTAGT. CDR3 in DNA: TGTGCCAGCAGGACCACAGGGGGCTCTGGGACTGAAGCTTTCTTT. Its translation: CASRTTGGSGTEAFF.

At least ten counts were recorded for this clonotype. This chain connects TRBV6-2 or TRBV6-3 to TRBJ2-7, with 10 bases fitting TRBD1. The J segment lost 3 bases and the V segment lost 5 bases, leaving 7 bases of the junction unmatched. Germline CDR1 reads MNHEY; CDR2 reads SVGEGT. There are 15 residues in the CDR3. CDR3 coding DNA: TGTGCCAGCAGTCTCCTCAGGGACAGGGGCTACGAGCAGTACTTC. Its protein product is CASSLLRDRGYEQYF.

The chain carries TRBV12-3 or TRBV12-4 and TRBJ2-5; 7 positions agree with TRBD1. CDR3 length equals 17 residues. Trimming cost V 7 bases and J 5 bases; bases outside gene matches: 19. The CDR3 sequence: CASKRSMGQTRLETQYF. The DNA for the CDR3 is TGTGCCAGCAAGAGGTCCATGGGACAGACTCGTCTTGAGACCCAGTACTTC.

The chain carries TRBV6-2 or TRBV6-3 and TRBJ2-1; D is tentatively TRBD1 or TRBD2 (5 bases each). V lost 2 bases and J lost 1, with 12 bases in between. The CDR3 covers 16 residues. Germline V gene data show CDR1 as MNHEY and CDR2 as SVGEGT. DNA of the CDR3: TGTGCCAGCAGTTACGTGGGGGTAACATCCTACAATGAGCAGTTCTTC. Its protein product is CASSYVGVTSYNEQFF.

The chain carries TRBV20-1 and TRBJ2-7; TRBD2 matches 7 bases. The V segment lost 6 bases and the J segment 2 bases; nucleotides outside the gene matches: 7. The CDR3 extends over 13 amino acids. Germline V gene data show CDR1 as DFQATT and CDR2 as SNEGSKA (reference sequence). The DNA of the CDR3 is TGCAGTGCCCTCGCGGGGGACCCCTACGAGCAGTACTTC. Protein: CSALAGDPYEQYF.

This chain joins TRBV28 and TRBJ2-1; D gene unclear. Germline-derived CDR1 and CDR2 are MDHEN and SYDVKM. There are 13 residues in the CDR3. V dropped 3 bases and J dropped 6 bases, with 9 bases sitting between them. In nucleotides, the CDR3 is TGTGCCAGCAGTTTCCTACCCCTCAATGAGCAGTTCTTC. This gives the protein CASSFLPLNEQFF.

In its sample, this clonotype was seen many times. This chain connects TRBV19 to TRBJ2-1, with D tentatively TRBD1 (5 bases). CDR1 and CDR2 from the germline V gene are LNHDA and SQIVND (reference sequence). Trimming took 2 bases from V and 7 from J, leaving 12 bases between them. The CDR3 consists of 14 residues. The CDR3 here is CASSITSRANEQFF. As DNA, the CDR3 is TGTGCCAGTAGTATAACGTCCAGGGCGAATGAGCAGTTCTTC.

This clonotype was recorded at least ten times. The V gene is TRBV6-1, the J gene TRBJ2-3; 9 bases are shared with TRBD1. CDR3 length: 16 amino acids. The V segment lost 4 bases and the J segment 4 bases; nucleotides outside the gene matches: 9. Germline assignment: CDR1 MNHNS and CDR2 SASEGT. CDR3 in amino acids: CASSVQGASRADTQYF. DNA of the CDR3: TGTGCCAGCAGTGTACAGGGGGCATCGCGAGCAGATACGCAGTATTTT.

This clonotype was seen a handful of times. The chain uses TRBV7-2 and TRBJ1-5; no clear D gene. Germline V gene lookup returns CDR1 SGHTA and CDR2 FQGNSA. The V end was cut by 1 base, the J end by 5 bases, with 12 bases between. CDR3 length: 15 amino acids. CDR3 sequence (DNA): TGTGCCAGCAGCTTAGATTATAGGGTGGATCAGCCCCAGCATTTT. Amino acid sequence: CASSLDYRVDQPQHF.

Worth noting for this clonotype: The germline gene is not matched at one end of the junction; a read error may be the cause. This chain joins TRBV19 and TRBJ2-7; 9 bases align to TRBD1. Germline assignment: CDR1 LNHDA and CDR2 SQIVND (reference sequence). This CDR3 spans 15 amino acids. The CDR3 spells CASSIGQGNTYEQYF. In DNA, the CDR3 is TGTGCCAGTAGCATAGGACAGGGGAACACCTACGAGCAGTACTTC.

The chain couples TRBV29-1 to TRBJ1-1; TRBD1 matches 8 bases. Germline lookup yields CDR1 SQVTM and CDR2 ANQGSEA. The CDR3 loop spans 13 amino acids. The J segment lost 0 bases and the V segment lost 7 bases, leaving 4 bases of the junction unmatched. The CDR3 DNA sequence: TGCAGCGCCGACAGGGGCCTGAACACTGAAGCTTTCTTT. Translated, it gives CSADRGLNTEAFF.

This clonotype was observed a handful of times. As DNA, the CDR3 is TGTGCCAGTAGGCAACAGGGTTTGAATCAGCCCCAGCATTTT. Translating it yields CASRQQGLNQPQHF. The V gene is TRBV19, the J gene TRBJ1-5; perhaps TRBD1 as D (6 bases). There are 14 residues in the CDR3. Trimming pared 6 bases from V and 4 bases from J, leaving 13 bases between. The germline CDR1 and CDR2 sequences are LNHDA and SQIVND (reference sequence).

This clonotype has a count of ten or more. The rearrangement uses TRBV4-3 and TRBJ1-3, with unresolved D. Germline CDR1 reads LGHNA; CDR2 reads YSLEER. Trimming left V 4 bases short and J 2 bases short, with 12 bases between. CDR3 length equals 15 residues. For the CDR3, the DNA is TGCGCCAGCAGCCCGGTTGGCACGGCTGGAAACACCATATATTTT. It codes for CASSPVGTAGNTIYF.

The chain combines TRBV7-2 with TRBJ2-3; D is undetermined. Germline CDR1 and CDR2: SGHTA and FQGNSA. Trimming removed 3 bases at V and 0 bases at J, with 10 bases between. CDR3 length: 15 amino acids. CDR3 protein: CASSFRGWSTDTQYF. In nucleotides, the CDR3 is TGTGCCAGCAGCTTTAGAGGCTGGAGCACAGATACGCAGTATTTT.